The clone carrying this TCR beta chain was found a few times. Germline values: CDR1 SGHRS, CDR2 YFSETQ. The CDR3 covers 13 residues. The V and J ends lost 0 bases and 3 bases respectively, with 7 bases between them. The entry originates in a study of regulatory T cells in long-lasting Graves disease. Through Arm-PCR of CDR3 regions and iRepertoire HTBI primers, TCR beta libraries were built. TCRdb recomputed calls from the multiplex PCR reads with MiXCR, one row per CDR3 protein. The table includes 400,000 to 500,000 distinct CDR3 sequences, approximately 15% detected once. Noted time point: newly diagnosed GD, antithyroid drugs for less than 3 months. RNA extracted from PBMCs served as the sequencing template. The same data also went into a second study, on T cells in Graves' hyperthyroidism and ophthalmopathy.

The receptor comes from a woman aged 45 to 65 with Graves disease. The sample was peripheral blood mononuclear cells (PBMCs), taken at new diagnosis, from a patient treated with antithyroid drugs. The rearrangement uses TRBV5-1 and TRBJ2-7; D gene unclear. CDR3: CASSLAGHYEQYF. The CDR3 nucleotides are TGCGCCAGCAGCTTGGCCGGCCACTACGAGCAGTACTTC.